What follows are 30 T cell receptor beta chains derived from one specimen sequenced in a study of blood T cell repertoires in COVID-19. Method: immunoSEQ multiplex PCR; TCRdb's copy keeps in-frame clones and lacks some. Of over 100,000 clones listed, roughly nine tenths are singletons. Sample: peripheral blood. These receptors were taken from a man between 40 and 49 years old with acute or convalescent COVID-19.

The chain recombines TRBV10-2 with TRBJ2-1; TRBD2 is a possible D gene (6 bases). The CDR3 length is 16 residues. Germline V CDR1 and CDR2: WSHSY, SAAADI. V was shortened by 7 bases and J by 5 bases, with 21 bases between the two germline ends. The CDR3 bases are TGCGCCAGCAAGCCGGGACTCCGAAGCCAAAACAATGAGCAGTTCTTC. Encoded protein: CASKPGLRSQNNEQFF.

The chain joins TRBV5-1 to TRBJ2-7; 10 nucleotides line up with TRBD1. The CDR3 is made up of 16 amino acids. CDR1 SGHRS and CDR2 YFSETQ come from the germline V gene. Trimming took 0 bases from V and 3 from J; bases not matched to a gene: 6. CDR3 sequence reads: CASSLDLGQGIYEQYF. The CDR3 nucleotides read TGCGCCAGCAGCTTGGATCTGGGACAGGGGATCTACGAGCAGTACTTC.

The CDR3 DNA follows: TGCGCCAGCAGCTCAAACTGGGAGGACCTCGATGAGCAGTTCTTC. It specifies CASSSNWEDLDEQFF. The V call is TRBV5-1, the J call TRBJ2-1; D perhaps matches TRBD2 (6 bases). The length of the CDR3 is 15 residues. Trimming cost V 3 bases and J 8 bases, with 18 bases left between them. Per germline, CDR1 SGHRS and CDR2 YFSETQ.

The V call is TRBV25-1, the J call TRBJ1-2; tentative D call: TRBD1 (5 bases). The ends were cut back, 5 bases at V and 5 bases at J, with 15 bases in the middle. The length of the CDR3 is 14 residues. Germline V gene lookup returns CDR1 MGHDK and CDR2 SYGVNS. The CDR3 region is CASSTGRRGYGYTF. The CDR3 nucleotides read TGTGCCAGCAGTACAGGCCGAAGGGGATATGGCTACACCTTC.

DNA for the CDR3: TGTGCCAGCAGCCCTCAGGGGTTGCGCACTGAAGCTTTCTTT. As protein: CASSPQGLRTEAFF. The V and J genes are TRBV7-2 and TRBJ1-1, with a weak D call TRBD1 (6 bases). Trimming pared 5 bases from V and 4 bases from J, leaving 14 bases between. CDR1 is SGHTA, CDR2 FQGNSA, per germline. CDR3 length equals 14 residues.

The chain has TRBV6-6 and TRBJ1-2, with D hard to call. Trimming took off 3 bases at V and 8 bases at J, with 10 bases between the two ends. Germline V gene data show CDR1 as MNHNY and CDR2 as SVGAGI (reference sequence). This CDR3 is built from 12 residues. CDR3: CASSYLEAGYTF. DNA for the CDR3: TGTGCCAGCAGTTATTTGGAGGCGGGCTACACCTTC.

This clone was picked up a small number of times. The CDR3 spells CASSRAGTYPYEQYF. The CDR3 DNA is TGTGCCAGCAGCCGAGCCGGGACATACCCCTACGAGCAGTACTTC. V is TRBV14 and J is TRBJ2-7; D may be TRBD1 (6 bases). V dropped 4 bases and J dropped 2 bases, with 15 bases sitting between them. The CDR3 length is 15 residues. Germline-derived CDR1 and CDR2 are SGHDN and FVKESK. Filled out from reference TRBV14 and TRBJ2-7, the complete variable domain reads EAGVTQFPSHSVIEKGQTVTLRCDPISGHDNLYWYRRVMGKEIKFLLHFVKESKQDESGMPNNRFLAERTGGTYSTLKVQPAELEDSGVYFCASSRAGTYPYEQYFGPGTRLTVT.

The chain uses TRBV6-6 and TRBJ1-1; D remains ambiguous. The ends were cut back, 2 bases at V and 2 bases at J, with 6 bases in the middle. CDR1 and CDR2 (germline): MNHNY, SVGAGI (reference sequence). CDR3 length: 13 residues. CDR3 nucleotide sequence: TGTGCCAGCAGTTACGGAGGTAACACTGAAGCTTTCTTT. The encoded protein is CASSYGGNTEAFF.

The chain carries TRBV4-3 and TRBJ2-2, with TRBD1 as a possible D gene (7 bases). The V gene's germline CDR1 is LGHNA and CDR2 YSLEER. The CDR3 has 17 amino acids. Deletions cut 1 base from V and 5 bases from J, with 17 bases between. The CDR3 coding sequence is TGCGCCAGCAGCCAAGTAGGACCAGGGGGAGGTACCGGGGAGCTGTTTTTT. Translation gives CASSQVGPGGGTGELFF.

This chain links TRBV7-8 with TRBJ1-4; 8 positions agree with TRBD1. Trimming removed 5 bases from V and 1 base from J; junction bases left unmatched: 9. The CDR3 loop spans 17 amino acids. Germline-derived CDR1 and CDR2 are SGHVS and FQNEAQ. Written as DNA, the CDR3 is TGTGCCAGCAGCCCAGGACAGGGTGCGGGAACTAATGAAAAACTGTTTTTT. Its translation is CASSPGQGAGTNEKLFF.

CDR3 in amino acids: CASSLLASGPIMGPGELFF. CDR3 coding DNA: TGTGCCAGCAGCTTATTGGCTAGCGGGCCGATAATGGGTCCCGGGGAGCTGTTTTTT. The V gene is TRBV7-2, the J gene TRBJ2-2; TRBD2 matches 8 bases. The CDR3 totals 19 residues. CDR1 and CDR2 from the germline V gene are SGHTA and FQGNSA. Unmatched junction bases numbered 17, after V lost 2 bases and J lost 6 bases. The entire variable domain, with the rest obtained from reference TRBV7-2 and TRBJ2-2, is as follows: GAGVSQSPSNKVTEKGKDVELRCDPISGHTALYWYRQSLGQGLEFLIYFQGNSAPDKSGLPSDRFSAERTGGSVSTLTIQRTQQEDSAVYLCASSLLASGPIMGPGELFFGEGSRLTVL.

The J gene is TRBJ1-2, the V gene TRBV19; 8 bases match TRBD1. The ends lost 9 bases at V and 5 bases at J; junction bases unmatched: 5. The CDR3 runs to 12 residues. In germline, CDR1 is LNHDA, CDR2 SQIVND (reference sequence). CDR3 residues: CASTRQGYGYTF. For the CDR3, the DNA is TGTGCCAGCACTAGACAGGGGTATGGCTACACCTTC.

The V call is TRBV29-1, the J call TRBJ1-3; D is uncertain. This CDR3 spans 12 amino acids. Germline V gene sequence: CDR1 SQVTM, CDR2 ANQGSEA. The germline V and J ends were trimmed by 3 bases and 0 bases, with 3 bases remaining between them. The CDR3 protein is CSVDNSGNTIYF. The CDR3 DNA reads TGCAGCGTTGACAACTCTGGAAACACCATATATTTT.

The chain uses TRBV19 and TRBJ1-4; 7 nucleotides agree with TRBD1. In germline, CDR1 is LNHDA, CDR2 SQIVND (reference sequence). This CDR3 region has 16 residues. The V segment lost 5 bases and the J segment 8 bases; nucleotides outside the gene matches: 14. CDR3 coding DNA: TGTGCCAGTAGTCTAGGACAGGTCGTGCAAGAGGAAAAACTGTTTTTT. Amino acid sequence: CASSLGQVVQEEKLFF.

The genes are TRBV11-2 and TRBJ2-3; 10 bases align to TRBD2. Trimming cost V 2 bases and J 5 bases; bases outside gene matches: 7. The germline gives CDR1 SGHAT, CDR2 FQNNGV. The CDR3 covers 16 residues. Here the CDR3 reads CASSLMLAGGGDTQYF. Written as DNA, the CDR3 is TGTGCCAGCAGCTTAATGTTAGCGGGAGGCGGAGATACGCAGTATTTT.

This clone was counted once. The gene calls are TRBV15 and TRBJ2-1, with 8 bases identical to TRBD2. The CDR3 consists of 16 residues. Trimming took 3 bases from V and 4 from J; bases not matched to a gene: 8. The germline V gene has CDR1 LNHNV and CDR2 YYDKDF (reference sequence). Here the CDR3 reads CATSRASGSAYNEQFF. Written as DNA, the CDR3 is TGTGCCACCAGCAGGGCCAGCGGGAGTGCGTACAATGAGCAGTTCTTC.

This chain links TRBV5-1 with TRBJ1-2, with TRBD1 matching over 10 bases. CDR1 and CDR2 (germline): SGHRS, YFSETQ. With 0 bases clipped from V and 4 bases from J, the junction kept 6 bases outside the gene matches. This CDR3 has 16 residues. Here the CDR3 reads CASSLVSGQGFYGYTF. The CDR3 DNA sequence: TGCGCCAGCAGCTTGGTTTCGGGACAGGGGTTCTATGGCTACACCTTC. The entire variable domain, with the rest obtained from reference TRBV5-1 and TRBJ1-2, is as follows: KAGVTQTPRYLIKTRGQQVTLSCSPISGHRSVSWYQQTPGQGLQFLFEYFSETQRNKGNFPGRFSGRQFSNSRSEMNVSTLELGDSALYLCASSLVSGQGFYGYTFGSGTRLTVV.

The J gene is TRBJ2-1, the V gene TRBV27, with D possibly matching TRBD1 (6 bases). Trimming stripped 6 bases from V and 1 base from J, with 10 bases between. In germline, CDR1 is MNHEY, CDR2 SMNVEV (reference sequence). The CDR3 is 14 amino acids. The CDR3 sequence: CASRGGPSYNEQFF. DNA of the CDR3: TGTGCCAGCAGAGGGGGTCCATCCTACAATGAGCAGTTCTTC.

This chain links TRBV9 with TRBJ2-7; 8 bases match TRBD1. The ends lost 3 bases at V and 4 bases at J; junction bases unmatched: 9. The CDR3 consists of 15 residues. Germline V gene lookup returns CDR1 SGDLS and CDR2 YYNGEE. In DNA form, the CDR3 reads TGTGCCAGCAGCGCAGGACCGGGACAGGCATACGAGCAGTACTTC. This encodes CASSAGPGQAYEQYF. Using reference TRBV9 and TRBJ2-7 for the parts outside the CDR3, the full variable domain is DSGVTQTPKHLITATGQRVTLRCSPRSGDLSVYWYQQSLDQGLQFLIQYYNGEERAKGNILERFSAQQFPDLHSELNLSSLELGDSALYFCASSAGPGQAYEQYFGPGTRLTVT.

This chain connects TRBV4-1 to TRBJ1-1; 8 positions agree with TRBD1. The CDR3 sequence is 14 residues long. Trimming cost V 4 bases and J 4 bases; bases outside gene matches: 5. Germline assignment: CDR1 MGHRA and CDR2 YSYEKL. The CDR3 loop is CASSPPDRGTEAFF. The CDR3 bases are TGCGCCAGCAGCCCCCCTGACAGGGGCACTGAAGCTTTCTTT.

V usage is TRBV14 and J usage is TRBJ2-3; 14 bases agree with TRBD2. The CDR3 has 17 residues. Germline CDR1 SGHDN, CDR2 FVKESK. Losses at the gene ends were 1 base for V and 5 bases for J; bases not matched to a gene: 5. The CDR3 is CASSQGGLAGAGDTQYF. The CDR3 region has the DNA TGTGCCAGCAGCCAAGGGGGACTAGCGGGAGCCGGAGATACGCAGTATTTT.

This clone was observed a single time. The V gene is TRBV29-1, the J gene TRBJ2-1; 7 bases are shared with TRBD1. Germline CDR1 reads SQVTM; CDR2 reads ANQGSEA. Trimming cost V 7 bases and J 2 bases; bases outside gene matches: 2. This CDR3 has 12 amino acids. The CDR3 protein is CSAGQAYNEQFF. The CDR3 DNA reads TGCAGCGCAGGACAGGCCTACAATGAGCAGTTCTTC.

The chain carries TRBV4-3 and TRBJ1-2; D remains unclear. The germline gives CDR1 LGHNA, CDR2 YSLEER. The CDR3 sequence is 16 residues long. Trimming shortened V by 6 bases and J by 5 bases, and 22 bases separated the two germline ends. The CDR3 DNA is TGCGCCAGCAGTCATTCGGTAAGAGGCTCCGAATATGGCTACACCTTC. This gives the protein CASSHSVRGSEYGYTF.

The rearrangement joins TRBV9 to TRBJ2-3; 10 positions agree with TRBD1. The CDR3 has 14 residues. The germline CDR1 and CDR2 sequences are SGDLS and YYNGEE. With 3 bases clipped from V and 5 bases from J, the junction kept 3 bases outside the gene matches. Written as DNA, the CDR3 is TGTGCCAGCAGCGAAGACAGGGGGCGAGATACGCAGTATTTT. Encoded protein: CASSEDRGRDTQYF.

This clone was observed a handful of times. This chain's CDR3 is CASSQGAAQDLYGYTF. In DNA form, the CDR3 reads TGTGCCAGCAGCCAAGGGGCAGCCCAAGATCTCTATGGCTACACCTTC. This rearrangement joins TRBV4-2 to TRBJ1-2; no clear D. CDR3 size: 16 residues. Germline CDR1 and CDR2: LGHNA and YNFKEQ. Trimming cost V 1 base and J 4 bases, with 16 bases left between them.

V gene TRBV6-2 or TRBV6-3 combines with J gene TRBJ1-5; TRBD1 matches 9 bases. CDR1 MNHEY and CDR2 SVGEGT come from the germline V gene. J lost 10 bases, V lost 6 bases, and 10 bases had no gene match. This CDR3 spans 14 amino acids. The CDR3 loop is CASSRDREVDPQHF. CDR3 coding DNA: TGTGCCAGCAGCCGGGACAGGGAAGTAGATCCCCAGCATTTT.

V gene TRBV9 combines with J gene TRBJ2-1; TRBD2 matches 8 bases. The CDR3 covers 16 residues. Trimming cost V 0 bases and J 5 bases; bases outside gene matches: 7. Germline V CDR1 and CDR2: SGDLS, YYNGEE. In nucleotides, the CDR3 is TGTGCCAGCAGCGTAGAGGCGGGAGGTTTGAACAATGAGCAGTTCTTC. Translation: CASSVEAGGLNNEQFF.

The V and J genes are TRBV3-1 (or the pseudogene TRBV3-2) and TRBJ2-6; the D is unclear. The CDR3 contains 13 residues. Germline V CDR1 and CDR2: LGHDT, YNNKEL (reference sequence). V lost 7 bases to trimming and J lost 4 bases, with 8 bases between them. The CDR3 region has the DNA TGTGCCAGCACCCCCGGGGGGGCCAACGTCCTGACTTTC. It codes for CASTPGGANVLTF.

V gene TRBV27 combines with J gene TRBJ1-6; weak D call: TRBD1 (6 bases). This CDR3 is 16 amino acids long. V lost 5 bases and J 4 bases, leaving 15 bases between the germline ends. Germline CDR1 reads MNHEY; CDR2 reads SMNVEV (reference sequence). The CDR3 loop reads CASSQGQRRYNSPLHF. In DNA form, the CDR3 reads TGTGCCAGCAGTCAGGGACAACGGAGGTATAATTCACCCCTCCACTTT.

The chain joins TRBV25-1 to TRBJ1-4, with 8 bases identical to TRBD1. The CDR3 runs to 18 residues. Trimming took 3 bases from V and 7 from J; bases not matched to a gene: 16. Germline values: CDR1 MGHDK, CDR2 SYGVNS. The CDR3: CASSDYFIGQGAGEKLFF. DNA for the CDR3: TGTGCCAGCAGTGACTATTTTATCGGGCAGGGGGCTGGTGAAAAACTGTTTTTT.